This is a list of T cell receptor beta chains from one sample in a study of blood T cell repertoires in COVID-19. The method was immunoSEQ multiplex PCR; TCRdb's version includes in-frame clones alone and lacks a portion of them. The sample lists about 310,000 clones, roughly 90% occurring once. Material: peripheral blood. The receptor source for this set is a young woman with COVID-19, enrolled during active disease. Each CDR3 is given with its conserved first and last residue. A D gene is named only where the DNA matches it firmly. A row's size may be missing; if present it is once, few, many or a size class.

size: .; V: TRBV4-2; J: TRBJ2-5; D: .; CDR3: CASSQEGSRETQYF; DNA: TGTGCCAGCAGCCAAGAGGGCAGTCGAGAGACCCAGTACTTC
size: many; V: TRBV15; J: TRBJ2-1; D: TRBD2; CDR3: CATSRAAGEVDEQFF; DNA: TGTGCCACCAGCAGAGCCGCGGGAGAGGTCGATGAGCAGTTCTTC
size: .; V: TRBV5-1; J: TRBJ1-2; D: .; CDR3: CASSLDGQQNYGYTF; DNA: TGCGCCAGCAGCTTGGACGGACAGCAGAACTATGGCTACACCTTC
size: .; V: TRBV14; J: TRBJ2-1; D: TRBD2; CDR3: CASSPDGTSGPIRNEQFF; DNA: TGTGCCAGCAGCCCGGACGGAACTAGCGGGCCTATTCGTAATGAGCAGTTCTTC
size: .; V: TRBV19; J: TRBJ2-5; D: .; CDR3: CASRRDQETQYF; DNA: TGTGCCAGTAGGCGGGACCAAGAGACCCAGTACTTC
size: once; V: TRBV6-5; J: TRBJ2-7; D: .; CDR3: CASSSRSSGITYEQYF; DNA: TGTGCCAGCAGTTCCCGGTCCTCAGGAATTACCTACGAGCAGTACTTC
size: .; V: TRBV3-1/TRBV3-2; J: TRBJ1-2; D: .; CDR3: CASSQGSYYGYTF; DNA: TGTGCCAGCAGCCAAGGTTCTTACTATGGCTACACCTTC
size: .; V: TRBV7-6; J: TRBJ2-7; D: .; CDR3: CASSQGAADEQYF; DNA: TGTGCCAGCAGTCAAGGGGCCGCGGACGAGCAGTACTTC
size: .; V: TRBV19; J: TRBJ1-1; D: TRBD1; CDR3: CASSPRQGEFNEAFF; DNA: TGTGCCAGTAGTCCAAGACAGGGGGAATTTAATGAAGCTTTCTTT
size: .; V: TRBV11-2; J: TRBJ2-2; D: .; CDR3: CASSLVASVTGELFF; DNA: TGTGCCAGCAGCTTAGTGGCCAGCGTCACCGGGGAGCTGTTTTTT
size: .; V: TRBV7-8; J: TRBJ2-3; D: .; CDR3: CASSLVRVTDTQYF; DNA: TGTGCCAGCAGCTTAGTCAGGGTCACAGATACGCAGTATTTT
size: .; V: TRBV29-1; J: TRBJ2-7; D: TRBD1; CDR3: CSVKDDRGPPYEQYF; DNA: TGCAGCGTTAAAGATGACAGGGGGCCACCTTACGAGCAGTACTTC
size: .; V: TRBV5-8; J: TRBJ1-5; D: .; CDR3: CASSTVVAHQPQHF; DNA: TGTGCCAGCAGCACGGTTGTAGCGCATCAGCCCCAGCATTTT
size: once; V: TRBV6-5; J: TRBJ2-5; D: .; CDR3: CASKPYLGAQETQYF; DNA: TGTGCCAGCAAACCGTATTTGGGGGCACAGGAGACCCAGTACTTC